A single sample is the source of the 5 T cell receptor beta chains below, sequenced in a study of T cell changes during pregnancy in multiple sclerosis. Clones were sequenced by immunoSEQ multiplex PCR, and TCRdb holds only the in-frame ones, with some missing. The sample contains about 40,000 clones, approximately 90% of which appear only once. This specimen consisted of peripheral blood, obtained before pregnancy. These receptor sequences come from a female donor with multiple sclerosis, enrolled in a pregnancy study.

This sequence joins TRBV12-5 and TRBJ1-4; D perhaps matches TRBD1 (6 bases). V was trimmed by 3 bases and J by 6 bases, leaving 11 bases between them. This CDR3 is 14 amino acids long. Germline CDR1 reads LGHNT; CDR2 reads FRNRAP. CDR3 nucleotide sequence: TGTGCTAGTGGTTTACAGGGTGGGTATGAAAAACTGTTTTTT. Its translation: CASGLQGGYEKLFF.

The table lists this clone with a count of one. V usage is TRBV7-3 and J usage is TRBJ2-3, with no clear D. Germline assignment: CDR1 SGHTA and CDR2 FQGTGA. Trimming shortened V by 2 bases and J by 2 bases, and 11 bases separated the two germline ends. The CDR3 totals 15 residues. DNA for the CDR3: TGTGCCAGCAGCTTATTAGCACCTGTCACAGATACGCAGTATTTT. Its translation is CASSLLAPVTDTQYF.

The rearrangement joins TRBV7-2 to TRBJ2-2, with TRBD2 identical over 8 bases. The CDR3 spans 13 residues. Trimming took 5 bases from V and 5 from J; bases not matched to a gene: 1. In germline, CDR1 is SGHTA, CDR2 FQGNSA. The CDR3 DNA reads TGTGCCAGCAGCCCTAGCGGGACCGGGGAGCTGTTTTTT. This translates into CASSPSGTGELFF.

The chain links TRBV7-9 to TRBJ2-2; D gene ambiguous. With 5 bases removed from V and 3 bases from J, the gap between germline ends came to 10 bases. Germline V gene lookup returns CDR1 SEHNR and CDR2 FQNEAQ (reference sequence). The CDR3 length is 14 residues. CDR3 region: CASSHRVDTGELFF. CDR3 DNA sequence: TGTGCCAGCAGCCATCGCGTCGACACCGGGGAGCTGTTTTTT.

This chain links TRBV28 with TRBJ1-5, with 7 bases lining up with TRBD1. The CDR3 totals 14 residues. CDR1 and CDR2 from the germline V gene are MDHEN and SYDVKM. The V gene end was trimmed by 6 bases and the J gene end by 3 bases; junction bases not matched to a gene: 5. The CDR3, as DNA: TGTGCCAGCAGACCAGGGGGTAACAATCAGCCCCAGCATTTT. This gives the protein CASRPGGNNQPQHF.